The rows below give T cell receptor beta chains drawn from one sample of a study of a mutant IDH1 vaccine in newly diagnosed glioma. Profiled with immunoSEQ multiplex PCR; TCRdb holds only in-frame clones, not every one. The table has about 50,000 clones, almost 95% seen once. These receptors have no known antigen. The sequencing used PBMCs, collected from a glioma patient whose treatment included an IDH1 peptide vaccine. All receptors derive from a man aged 45 to 65 with glioma. CDR3s include the opening cysteine and the closing phenylalanine or tryptophan. A D gene is named only where the DNA matches it firmly. Clone size is shown for a subset of rows, as once, few, many or a class of expanded clone.

TRBV18	TRBJ1-2	13	NA	NA	TGTGCCAGCTCACCAGGGATCGGATATGGCTACACCTTC	CASSPGIGYGYTF
TRBV6-1	TRBJ2-1	15	NA	TRBD2	TGTGCCAGCAGTGAATTAACTAGCGGGAGCAATGAGCAGTTCTTC	CASSELTSGSNEQFF
TRBV5-4	TRBJ1-2	16	NA	NA	TGTGCCAGCAGCCCTGGAGTCGGTCAGGGAGGCTATGGCTACACCTTC	CASSPGVGQGGYGYTF
TRBV5-1	TRBJ2-6	15	NA	NA	TGCGCCAGCACCCCTGGAGGCTCTGGGGCCAACGTCCTGACTTTC	CASTPGGSGANVLTF
TRBV27	TRBJ2-7	13	NA	NA	TGTGCCAGTTCGAGGGGACAACCCTACGAGCAGTACTTC	CASSRGQPYEQYF
TRBV7-2	TRBJ2-7	15	NA	NA	TGTGCCAGCAGCTTAGCTGGGAGGAGCTTCTACGAGCAGTACTTC	CASSLAGRSFYEQYF
TRBV13	TRBJ2-3	14	NA	TRBD2	TGTGCCAGCAGGCTAGCGGGAGCCACAGATACGCAGTATTTT	CASRLAGATDTQYF
TRBV28	TRBJ1-1	15	NA	TRBD1	TGTGCCAGCAGTCCCCAGACAGGGGCGAACACTGAAGCTTTCTTT	CASSPQTGANTEAFF
TRBV19	TRBJ1-5	15	once	NA	TGTGCCAGTAGTATCCGAGGGGAGGGCTATCAGCCCCAGCATTTT	CASSIRGEGYQPQHF
TRBV7-2	TRBJ1-1	13	NA	TRBD1	TGTGCCAGCAGCTCACAGGGGCGGGGTGAAGCTTTCTTT	CASSSQGRGEAFF
TRBV9	TRBJ2-1	19	once	TRBD2	TGTGCCAGCAGCGGGGGACTAGCCACGTTGGAGCTCTCCTACAATGAGCAGTTCTTC	CASSGGLATLELSYNEQFF
TRBV2	TRBJ1-1	13	NA	NA	TGTGCCAGCAGTGGGTCTTGGGGCACTGAAGCTTTCTTT	CASSGSWGTEAFF
TRBV27	TRBJ1-2	15	NA	NA	TGTGCCAGCAGTTCGACCCCGACAGTATTATATGGCTACACCTTC	CASSSTPTVLYGYTF
TRBV5-1	TRBJ2-2	17	NA	TRBD1	TGCGCCAGCAGCCCGGGGACAGGGGGGACCAACACCGGGGAGCTGTTTTTT	CASSPGTGGTNTGELFF
TRBV29-1	TRBJ2-1	13	NA	TRBD1	TGCAGCGTCCCGGACAGGGTCTACAATGAGCAGTTCTTC	CSVPDRVYNEQFF
TRBV6-1	TRBJ1-5	13	NA	NA	TGTGCCAGCAGTGAATTCGCCCATCAGCCCCAGCATTTT	CASSEFAHQPQHF
TRBV14	TRBJ1-3	17	once	TRBD1	TGTGCCAGCAGCCAAGATCAGGGACAGCTCGCTGGAAACACCATATATTTT	CASSQDQGQLAGNTIYF
TRBV6-5	TRBJ2-1	15	NA	TRBD1	TGTGCCAGCAGTTACTGGGACAGGGTGGGCAATGAGCAGTTCTTC	CASSYWDRVGNEQFF
TRBV5-5	TRBJ2-7	14	NA	TRBD1	TGTGCCAGCAGCCGGACAGGGGGAAACTACGAGCAGTACTTC	CASSRTGGNYEQYF
TRBV27	TRBJ1-4	14	NA	NA	TGTGCCAGCAGTTTAAAGTCAGGACATGAAAAACTGTTTTTT	CASSLKSGHEKLFF
TRBV5-1	TRBJ2-3	15	NA	NA	TGCGCCAGCAGCCCCTCATTGACTAGCACAGATACGCAGTATTTT	CASSPSLTSTDTQYF